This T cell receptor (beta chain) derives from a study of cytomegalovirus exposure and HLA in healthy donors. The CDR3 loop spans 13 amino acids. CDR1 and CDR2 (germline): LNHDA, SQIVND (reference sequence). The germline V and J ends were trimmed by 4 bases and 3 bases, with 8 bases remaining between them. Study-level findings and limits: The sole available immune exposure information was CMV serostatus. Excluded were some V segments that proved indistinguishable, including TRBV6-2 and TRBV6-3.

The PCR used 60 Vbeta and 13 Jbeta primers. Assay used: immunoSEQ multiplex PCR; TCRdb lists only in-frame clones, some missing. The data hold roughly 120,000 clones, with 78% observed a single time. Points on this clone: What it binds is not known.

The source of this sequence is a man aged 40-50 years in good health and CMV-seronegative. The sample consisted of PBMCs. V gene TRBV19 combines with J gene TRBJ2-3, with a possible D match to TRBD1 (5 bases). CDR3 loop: CASSRQGTDTQYF. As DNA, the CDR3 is TGTGCCAGTAGTAGGCAGGGAACAGATACGCAGTATTTT.